The next 9 T cell receptor beta chains were all read from a single sample in a study of metastatic and nonmetastatic thyroid tumors. TCRdb re-called the PCR reads with MiXCR. Of about 8,400 clones listed, approximately 31% were seen once; the top ten hold about 20%. The entire patient cohort was treatment-naive prior to thyroid surgery. The sample consisted of tumor tissue. These TCRs come from a female donor with papillary thyroid cancer or a benign thyroid nodule (not recorded which). Some clones in this sample may be carry-over from other donors' samples.

This clone is deemed large. The chain recombines TRBV7-6 with TRBJ2-7; tentative D call: TRBD2 (5 bases). The V end lost 1 base, the J end lost 5 bases, and 12 bases lay between the germline ends. The CDR3 loop spans 14 amino acids. CDR1 is SGHVS, CDR2 FNYEAQ, per germline. The CDR3 spells CASSLDLGGNEQYF. CDR3 nucleotide sequence: TGTGCCAGCAGCTTAGATCTCGGAGGAAACGAGCAGTACTTC.

By share of the sample, this clone is medium-sized. The gene calls are TRBV27 and TRBJ1-4; possible D gene TRBD1, 5 bases. The CDR3 has 14 amino acids. From germline, CDR1 is MNHEY and CDR2 SMNVEV (reference sequence). V was shortened by 8 bases and J by 3 bases, with 13 bases between the two germline ends. The CDR3 is CASGGHNSNEKLFF. The DNA of the CDR3 is TGTGCCAGCGGCGGACATAACTCTAATGAAAAACTGTTTTTT.

The rearrangement uses TRBV6-9 and TRBJ2-5, with 9 bases matching TRBD1. Trimming cost V 7 bases and J 5 bases; bases outside gene matches: 20. This CDR3 is built from 18 residues. In germline, CDR1 is MNHGY, CDR2 SVAAGI. The CDR3 here is CASTGTGLGGGLGETQYF. Written as DNA, the CDR3 is TGTGCCAGCACTGGGACAGGGCTTGGAGGAGGGCTGGGGGAGACCCAGTACTTC.

CDR3 DNA: TGTGCCAGCAGCCAAGAGACTAGCGGGGCTGACGAGCAGTACTTC. Residues: CASSQETSGADEQYF. The chain joins TRBV4-2 to TRBJ2-7; 11 positions agree with TRBD2. The CDR3 runs to 15 residues. CDR1 and CDR2 (germline): LGHNA, YNFKEQ. J was trimmed by 5 bases and V by 0 bases; bases with no gene match: 3.

This clone has only a few counts. The chain combines TRBV10-3 with TRBJ2-1; 9 bases are shared with TRBD2. The CDR3 runs to 15 residues. V lost 4 bases, J lost 5 bases, and 6 bases stayed unmatched. CDR1 is ENHRY, CDR2 SYGVKD, per germline. CDR3 region: CAISGAGGPNNEQFF. In DNA form, the CDR3 reads TGTGCCATCAGTGGGGCGGGAGGGCCCAACAATGAGCAGTTCTTC.

The chain links TRBV27 to TRBJ2-1, with TRBD1 identical over 9 bases. This CDR3 has 14 amino acids. CDR1 and CDR2 from the germline V gene are MNHEY and SMNVEV (reference sequence). V lost 8 bases, J lost 7 bases, and 9 bases stayed unmatched. DNA for the CDR3: TGTGCCAGCGAGGGGACAGGGACCCTAAATGAGCAGTTCTTC. It codes for CASEGTGTLNEQFF.

Remarks on this clone: The germline gene is not matched at one end of the junction; a read error may be the cause. The CDR3 nucleotides are TGTGCCAGCCACGGGGAGGCAAGGGATAAGCAGTATTTT. Translation: CASHGEARDKQYF. The chain joins TRBV2 to TRBJ2-3; a weak D match, TRBD2 (6 bases). The CDR3 covers 13 residues. CDR1 is SNHLY, CDR2 FYNNEI, per germline.

Relative to its sample, this clone is medium-sized. The rearrangement joins TRBV6-5 to TRBJ2-3; 11 bases line up with TRBD2. This CDR3 comprises 17 residues. Germline V CDR1 and CDR2: MNHEY, SVGAGI. V was pared by 4 bases and J by 7 bases, with 13 bases of the junction left unmatched. In DNA form, the CDR3 reads TGTGCCAGCAGTTTTACCCTTCTAGCGGGAGGCCAGAATACGCAGTATTTT. This gives the protein CASSFTLLAGGQNTQYF.

This clone was observed at least ten times. A much larger clone lies a single base off, so this may be a read error. This same CDR3 is encoded by further DNA sequences in the sample. This chain uses TRBV7-8 with TRBJ2-7, with D maybe TRBD1 (5 bases). Trimming pared 1 base from V and 0 bases from J, leaving 10 bases between. The V gene's germline CDR1 is SGHVS and CDR2 FQNEAQ. The CDR3 is 15 residues long. CDR3 coding DNA: TGTGCCAGCAGCTTAGAAGCAGACAGCTCCTACGAGCAGTACTTC. Its protein product is CASSLEADSSYEQYF.